The clone carrying this TCR beta chain was picked up a small number of times. Its antigen is as yet unknown. The sample contains more than one DNA sequence encoding this CDR3. The germline V gene has CDR1 SGHRS and CDR2 YFSETQ. This CDR3 comprises 15 residues. The J segment lost 2 bases and the V segment lost 2 bases, leaving 5 bases of the junction unmatched. The sample belongs to a study of cytomegalovirus exposure and HLA in healthy donors. Donors showed nominal health when sampled, although they likely had unrecorded immune exposures. Primers included in the PCR were 60 Vbeta and 13 Jbeta primers. Libraries were prepared by immunoSEQ multiplex PCR; TCRdb keeps only in-frame clonotypes and omits some of them. The table has around 190,000 clones, roughly 86% seen once. Whole-study findings and limits: The study carried out a later analysis of TCR beta sequences. It associated around 17,000 of them with specific HLA alleles at a false discovery rate of 0.05. A later analysis found TCR association rates differed by HLA locus, highest for DRB1 and lowest for HLA-C.

The specimen was PBMCs. This TCR derives from a middle-aged man in good health and CMV-seropositive. This sequence joins TRBV5-1 and TRBJ2-7; TRBD1 aligns across 9 bases. The CDR3 DNA is TGCGCCAGCAGCTTATCCGGGACAGGGACCTACGAGCAGTACTTC. This codes for CASSLSGTGTYEQYF.